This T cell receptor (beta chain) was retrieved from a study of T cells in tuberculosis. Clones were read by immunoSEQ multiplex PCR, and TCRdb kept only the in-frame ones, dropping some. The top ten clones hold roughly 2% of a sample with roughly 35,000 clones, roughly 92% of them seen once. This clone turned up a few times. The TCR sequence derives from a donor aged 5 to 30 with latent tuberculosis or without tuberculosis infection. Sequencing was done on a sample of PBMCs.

CDR3 amino acids: CASSSTGSIQPQHF. As DNA, the CDR3 is TGTGCCAGTAGTTCGACAGGTAGTATTCAGCCCCAGCATTTT. The chain links TRBV19 to TRBJ1-5; a possible D gene is TRBD1 (6 bases). Trimming took off 5 bases at V and 6 bases at J, with 14 bases between the two ends. This CDR3 spans 14 amino acids. Germline lookup yields CDR1 LNHDA and CDR2 SQIVND (reference sequence).